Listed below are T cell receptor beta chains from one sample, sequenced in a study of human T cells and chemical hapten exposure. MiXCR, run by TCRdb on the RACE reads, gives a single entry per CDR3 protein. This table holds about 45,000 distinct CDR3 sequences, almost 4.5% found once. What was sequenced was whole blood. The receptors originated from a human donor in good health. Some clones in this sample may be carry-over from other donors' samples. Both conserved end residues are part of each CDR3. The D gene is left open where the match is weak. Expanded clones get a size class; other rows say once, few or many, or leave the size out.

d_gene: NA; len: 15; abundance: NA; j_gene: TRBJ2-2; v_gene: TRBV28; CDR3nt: TGTGCCAGCACCGCACTCAGGGGAAACACCGGGGAGCTGTTTTTT; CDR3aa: CASTALRGNTGELFF
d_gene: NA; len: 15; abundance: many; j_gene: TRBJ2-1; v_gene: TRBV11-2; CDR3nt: TGTGCCAGCAGCCCCTTTAGGTGGGAGGACAATGAGCAGTTCTTC; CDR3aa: CASSPFRWEDNEQFF
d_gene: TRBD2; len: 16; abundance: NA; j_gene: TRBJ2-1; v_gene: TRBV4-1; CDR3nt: TGCGCCAGCAGCCAAGATACTAGCGGGATTTACAATGAGCAGTTCTTC; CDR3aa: CASSQDTSGIYNEQFF
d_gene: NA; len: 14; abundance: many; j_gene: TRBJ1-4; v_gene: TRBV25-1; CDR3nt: TGTGCCAGCAGTGAATGGGCCGGAGGCGAAAAACTGTTTTTT; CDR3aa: CASSEWAGGEKLFF
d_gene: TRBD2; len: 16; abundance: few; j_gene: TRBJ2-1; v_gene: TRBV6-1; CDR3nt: TGTGCCAGCAGTGAAACTACTAGCGGGAGGCCCGATGAGCAGTTCTTC; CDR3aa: CASSETTSGRPDEQFF
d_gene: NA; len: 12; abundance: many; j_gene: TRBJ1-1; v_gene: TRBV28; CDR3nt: TGTGCCAGCACACCCACGCGCAGGAAAGCTTTCTTT; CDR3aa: CASTPTRRKAFF
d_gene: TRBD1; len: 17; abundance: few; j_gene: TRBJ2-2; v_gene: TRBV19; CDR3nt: TGTGCCAGTAGTATAGACCGGGACAGGGGGCTTGGCGGGGAGCTGTTTTTT; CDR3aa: CASSIDRDRGLGGELFF
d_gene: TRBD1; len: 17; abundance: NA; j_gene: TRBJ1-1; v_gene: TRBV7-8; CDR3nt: TGTGCCAGCAGCAACCGCGATATCTGGACAGGGACCACTGAAGCTTTCTTT; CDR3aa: CASSNRDIWTGTTEAFF
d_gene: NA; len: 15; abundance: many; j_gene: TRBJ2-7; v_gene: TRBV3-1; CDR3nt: TGTGCCAGCAGCCAAGATCCCACCGAGTCCTACGAGCAGTACTTC; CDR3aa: CASSQDPTESYEQYF
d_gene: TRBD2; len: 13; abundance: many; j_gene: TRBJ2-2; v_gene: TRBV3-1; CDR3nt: TGTGCCAGCAGCCTCGGGAGGTCCGGGGAGCTGTTTTTT; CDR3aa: CASSLGRSGELFF
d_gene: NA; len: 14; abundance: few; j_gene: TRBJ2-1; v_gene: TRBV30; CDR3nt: TGTGCCTGGAGTAAACCGAGGGATTACAATGAGCAGTTCTTC; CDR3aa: CAWSKPRDYNEQFF
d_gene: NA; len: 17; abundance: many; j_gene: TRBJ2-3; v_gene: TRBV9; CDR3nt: TGTGCCAGCAGCCCCCGATATATCGGGGGTGGGAAGGATACGCAGTATTTT; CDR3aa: CASSPRYIGGGKDTQYF
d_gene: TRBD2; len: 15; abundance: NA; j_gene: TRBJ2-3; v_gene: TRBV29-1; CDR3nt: TGCAGCGTTCGGAGTAGCGGGAGTAGAACAGATACGCAGTATTTT; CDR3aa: CSVRSSGSRTDTQYF
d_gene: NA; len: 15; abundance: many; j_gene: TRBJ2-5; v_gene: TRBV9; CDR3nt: TGTGCCAGCAGCCACGGAGGGGGCCACCAAGAGACCCAGTACTTC; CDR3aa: CASSHGGGHQETQYF
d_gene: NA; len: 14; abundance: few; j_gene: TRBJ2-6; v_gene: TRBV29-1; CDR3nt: TGCAGCGTTGAACCCCGGACAGGGGCCAACGTCCTGACTTTC; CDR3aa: CSVEPRTGANVLTF
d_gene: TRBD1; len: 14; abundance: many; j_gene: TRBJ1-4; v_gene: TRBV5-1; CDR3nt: TGCGCCAGCGGACAGGGTGCGGCTAATGAAAAACTGTTTTTT; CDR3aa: CASGQGAANEKLFF
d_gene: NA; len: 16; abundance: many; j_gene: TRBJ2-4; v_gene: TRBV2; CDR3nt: TGTGCCAGCAGTGAGTTCGGGGGCGCAGCCAAAAACATTCAGTACTTC; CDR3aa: CASSEFGGAAKNIQYF
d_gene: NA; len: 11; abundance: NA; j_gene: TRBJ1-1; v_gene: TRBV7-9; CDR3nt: TGTGCCACCAACCCTGGGAGTGAAGCTTTCTTT; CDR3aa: CATNPGSEAFF
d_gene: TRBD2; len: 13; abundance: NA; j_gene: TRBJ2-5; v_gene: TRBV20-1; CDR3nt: TGCAGTGCGCCGGGGGGAGGGCAAGAGACCCAGTACTTC; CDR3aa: CSAPGGGQETQYF
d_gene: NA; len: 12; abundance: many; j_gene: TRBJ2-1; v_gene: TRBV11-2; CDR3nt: TGTGCCAGCAGCTTTTTAGACAATGAGCAGTTCTTC; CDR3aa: CASSFLDNEQFF
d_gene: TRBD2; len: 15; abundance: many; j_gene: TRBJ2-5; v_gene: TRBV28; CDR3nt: TGTGCCAGCAGTCCTCAAGGGACGGGGGGGGAGACCCAGTACTTC; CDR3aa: CASSPQGTGGETQYF
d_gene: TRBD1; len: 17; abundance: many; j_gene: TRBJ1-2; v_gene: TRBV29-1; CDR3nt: TGCAGCGTTGAAGGAGCCCCGTCAAACGGACAGGGTTATGGCTACACCTTC; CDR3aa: CSVEGAPSNGQGYGYTF
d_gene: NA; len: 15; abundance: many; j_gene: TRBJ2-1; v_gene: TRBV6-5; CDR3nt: TGTGCCAGCAGTTACTCGAGACTAGGGGGCAATGAGCAGTTCTTC; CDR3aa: CASSYSRLGGNEQFF
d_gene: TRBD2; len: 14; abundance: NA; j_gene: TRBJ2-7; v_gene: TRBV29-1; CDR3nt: TGCAGCGTATCAATTGGGACTAGCTCCTTCGAGCAGTACTTC; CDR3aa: CSVSIGTSSFEQYF
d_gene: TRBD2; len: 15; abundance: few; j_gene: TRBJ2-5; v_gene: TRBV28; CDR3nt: TGTGCCAGCAGTTTTGGGCGGGGGTACCAAGAGACCCAGTACTTC; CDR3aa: CASSFGRGYQETQYF
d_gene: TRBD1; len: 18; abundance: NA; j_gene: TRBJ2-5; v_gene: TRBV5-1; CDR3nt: TGCGCCAGCAGCTTGCAGGGACAGCTACCTCCGTACCAAGAGACCCAGTACTTC; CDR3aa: CASSLQGQLPPYQETQYF
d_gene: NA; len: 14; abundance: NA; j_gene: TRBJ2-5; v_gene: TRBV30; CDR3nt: TGTGCCTGGAGTGTAGGAGGGGGCTCAGAGACCCAGTACTTC; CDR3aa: CAWSVGGGSETQYF
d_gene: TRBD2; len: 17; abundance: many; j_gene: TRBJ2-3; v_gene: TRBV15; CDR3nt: TGTGCCACCAGCAGATGGACTAGCGGGAGGGCCGGATATACGCAGTATTTT; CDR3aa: CATSRWTSGRAGYTQYF
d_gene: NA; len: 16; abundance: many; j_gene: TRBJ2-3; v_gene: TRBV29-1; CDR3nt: TGCAGCGTTGAAGATAAGCGGCGCTCGTCCACAGATACGCAGTATTTT; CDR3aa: CSVEDKRRSSTDTQYF
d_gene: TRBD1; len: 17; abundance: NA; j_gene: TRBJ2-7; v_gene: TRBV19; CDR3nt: TGTGCCAGTATCTCGGACAGGGCGAGGGAACGCTCCTACGAGCAGTACTTC; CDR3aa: CASISDRARERSYEQYF
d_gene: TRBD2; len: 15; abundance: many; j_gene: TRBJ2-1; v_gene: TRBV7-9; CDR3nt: TGTGCCAGCAGCCCCCTGCGGGGGACTTACAATGAGCAGTTCTTC; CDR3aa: CASSPLRGTYNEQFF
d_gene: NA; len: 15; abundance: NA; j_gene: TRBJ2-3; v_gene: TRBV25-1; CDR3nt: TGTGCCAGCAGCCTTGATAACAGGGCCGCAGATACGCAGTATTTT; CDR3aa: CASSLDNRAADTQYF
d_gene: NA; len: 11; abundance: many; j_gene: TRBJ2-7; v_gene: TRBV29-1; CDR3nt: TGCAGCGTTGCCTCAGGGTACGAGCAGTACTTC; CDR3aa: CSVASGYEQYF
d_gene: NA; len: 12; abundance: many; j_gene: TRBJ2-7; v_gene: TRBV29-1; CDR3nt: TGCAGCGTTGAGGCGGCCGCCTACGAGCAGTACTTC; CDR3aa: CSVEAAAYEQYF
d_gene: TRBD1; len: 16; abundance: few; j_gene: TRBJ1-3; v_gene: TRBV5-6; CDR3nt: TGTGCCAGCAGCTGGACAGGACTTTCCCCTGGAAACACCATATATTTT; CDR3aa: CASSWTGLSPGNTIYF
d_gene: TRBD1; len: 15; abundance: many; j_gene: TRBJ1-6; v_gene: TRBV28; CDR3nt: TGTGCCAGCAGTCTCGGGACAGGGGGCAGTTCACCCCTCCACTTT; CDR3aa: CASSLGTGGSSPLHF
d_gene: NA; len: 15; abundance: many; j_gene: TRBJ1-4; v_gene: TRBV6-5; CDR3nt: TGTGCCAGCAGTTCGTATTGGGAGTCTAATGAAAAACTGTTTTTT; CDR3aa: CASSSYWESNEKLFF
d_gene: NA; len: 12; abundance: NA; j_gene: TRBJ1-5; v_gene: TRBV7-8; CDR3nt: TGTGCCAGCAGCTCCCTCGGCCGGCCCCAGCATTTT; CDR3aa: CASSSLGRPQHF
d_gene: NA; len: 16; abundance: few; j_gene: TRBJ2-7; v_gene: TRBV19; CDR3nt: TGTGCCAGTAGTCCCCGAGGAGGGATGGGGTTCCACGAGCAGTACTTC; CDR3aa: CASSPRGGMGFHEQYF
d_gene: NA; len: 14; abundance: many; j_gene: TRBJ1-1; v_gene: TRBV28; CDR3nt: TGTGCCAGCAGTTTCACTCGGACGGGCACTGAAGCTTTCTTT; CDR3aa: CASSFTRTGTEAFF
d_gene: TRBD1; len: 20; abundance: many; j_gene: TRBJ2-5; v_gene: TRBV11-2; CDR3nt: TGTGCCAGCAGCTCTCTAAGGGACAGGGGACCCCCGGGGCACCAAGAGACCCAGTACTTC; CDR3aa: CASSSLRDRGPPGHQETQYF
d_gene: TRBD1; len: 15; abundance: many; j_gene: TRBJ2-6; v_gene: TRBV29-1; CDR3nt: TGCAGCGTTGTAGGGACAGTCTCCGGGGCCAACGTCCTGACTTTC; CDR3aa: CSVVGTVSGANVLTF
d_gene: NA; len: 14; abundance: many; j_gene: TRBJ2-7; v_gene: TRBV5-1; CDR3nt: TGCGCCAGCAGCCCGAACTCTGCGCCGGGGGAGCAGTACTTC; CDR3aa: CASSPNSAPGEQYF
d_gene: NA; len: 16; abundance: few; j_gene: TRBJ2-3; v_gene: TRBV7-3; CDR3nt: TGTGCCAGCAGCTTAACCCCTCCGAGTGTTACAGATACGCAGTATTTT; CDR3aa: CASSLTPPSVTDTQYF
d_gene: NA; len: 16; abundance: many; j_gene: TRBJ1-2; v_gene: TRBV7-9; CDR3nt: TGTGCCAGCAGCTCCCCCCTTGGCGCAGAAGCCTATGGCTACACCTTC; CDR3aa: CASSSPLGAEAYGYTF
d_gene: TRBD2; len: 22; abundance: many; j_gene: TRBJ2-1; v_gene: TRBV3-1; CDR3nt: TGTGCCAGCAGCCAAGAAAGGAGGGCTAGCGGGAGAATTGGGAGCTCCTACAATGAGCAGTTCTTC; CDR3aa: CASSQERRASGRIGSSYNEQFF
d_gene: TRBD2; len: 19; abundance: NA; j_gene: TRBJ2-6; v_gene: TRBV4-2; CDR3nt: TGTGCCAGCAGCCAAGATACGCTAGCGGGAGGTCGGGGGGCCAACGTCCTGACTTTC; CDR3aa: CASSQDTLAGGRGANVLTF
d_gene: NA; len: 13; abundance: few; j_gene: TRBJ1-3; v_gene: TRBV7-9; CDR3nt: TGTGCCAGCACCCTCTTGCCCCCAAACACCATATATTTT; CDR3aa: CASTLLPPNTIYF
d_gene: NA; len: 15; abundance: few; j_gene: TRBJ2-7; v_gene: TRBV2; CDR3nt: TGTGCCAGCAGTGATGTCCTAGCCTGGGATTACGAGCAGTACTTC; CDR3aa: CASSDVLAWDYEQYF
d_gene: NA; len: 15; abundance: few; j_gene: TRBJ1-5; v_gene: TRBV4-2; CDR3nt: TGTGCCAGCAGCCAAGGAAGTGGAGTCGGTCAGCCCCAGCATTTT; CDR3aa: CASSQGSGVGQPQHF
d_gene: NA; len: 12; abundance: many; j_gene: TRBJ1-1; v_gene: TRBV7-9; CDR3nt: TGTGCCAGCAGCTTAAGACAGACTGAAGCTTTCTTT; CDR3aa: CASSLRQTEAFF
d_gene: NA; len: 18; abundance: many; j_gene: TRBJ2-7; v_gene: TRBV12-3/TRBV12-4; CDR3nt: TGTGCCAGCAGTTTAGGTGGTTGGCCGCAGCGAGGGGACTACGAGCAGTACTTC; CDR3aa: CASSLGGWPQRGDYEQYF
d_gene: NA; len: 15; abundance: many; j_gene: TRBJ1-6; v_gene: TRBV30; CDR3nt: TGTGCCTGGAGGCTACCCGGGACGGGCAATTCACCCCTCCACTTT; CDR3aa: CAWRLPGTGNSPLHF
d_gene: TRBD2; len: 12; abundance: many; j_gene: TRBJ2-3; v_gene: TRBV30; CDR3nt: TGTGCCTGGCTAGCGGGCTCAGATACGCAGTATTTT; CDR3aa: CAWLAGSDTQYF